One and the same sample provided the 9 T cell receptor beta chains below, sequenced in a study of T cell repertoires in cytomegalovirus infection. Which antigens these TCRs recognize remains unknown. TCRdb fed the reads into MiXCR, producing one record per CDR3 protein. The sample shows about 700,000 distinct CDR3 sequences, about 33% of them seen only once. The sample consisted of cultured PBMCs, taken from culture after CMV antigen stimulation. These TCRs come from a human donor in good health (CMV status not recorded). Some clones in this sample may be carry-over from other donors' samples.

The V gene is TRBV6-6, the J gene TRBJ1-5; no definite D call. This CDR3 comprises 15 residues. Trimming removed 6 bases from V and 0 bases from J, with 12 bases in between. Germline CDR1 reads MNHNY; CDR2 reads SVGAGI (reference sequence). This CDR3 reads CASSPDYYSNQPQHF. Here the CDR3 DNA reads TGTGCCAGCAGCCCTGACTACTATAGCAATCAGCCCCAGCATTTT.

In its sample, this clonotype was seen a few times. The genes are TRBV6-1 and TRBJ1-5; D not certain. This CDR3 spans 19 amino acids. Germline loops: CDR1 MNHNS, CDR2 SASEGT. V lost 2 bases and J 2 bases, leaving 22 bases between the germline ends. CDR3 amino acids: CASSELRAPTGSGNQPQHF. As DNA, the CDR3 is TGTGCCAGCAGTGAATTGAGGGCTCCTACCGGGTCGGGCAATCAGCCCCAGCATTTT.

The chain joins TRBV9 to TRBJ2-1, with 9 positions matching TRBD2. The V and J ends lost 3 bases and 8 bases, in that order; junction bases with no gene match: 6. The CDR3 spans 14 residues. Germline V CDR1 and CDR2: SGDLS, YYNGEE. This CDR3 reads CASSGVSGSDEQFF. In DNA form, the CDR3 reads TGTGCCAGCAGCGGGGTTAGCGGGAGTGATGAGCAGTTCTTC.

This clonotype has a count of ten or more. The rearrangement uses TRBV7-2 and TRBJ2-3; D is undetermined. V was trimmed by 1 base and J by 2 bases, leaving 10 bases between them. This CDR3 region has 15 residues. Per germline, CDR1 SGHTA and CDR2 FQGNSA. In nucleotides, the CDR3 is TGTGCCAGCAGCTTAGATGTAGCCCTCACAGATACGCAGTATTTT. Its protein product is CASSLDVALTDTQYF.

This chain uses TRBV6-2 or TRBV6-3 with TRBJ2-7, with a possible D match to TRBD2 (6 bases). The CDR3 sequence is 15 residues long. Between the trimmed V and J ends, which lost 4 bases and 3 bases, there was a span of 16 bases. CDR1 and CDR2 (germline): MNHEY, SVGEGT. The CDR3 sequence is CASSSLGLEYYEQYF. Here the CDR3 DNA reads TGTGCCAGCAGTTCCCTGGGACTTGAATACTACGAGCAGTACTTC.

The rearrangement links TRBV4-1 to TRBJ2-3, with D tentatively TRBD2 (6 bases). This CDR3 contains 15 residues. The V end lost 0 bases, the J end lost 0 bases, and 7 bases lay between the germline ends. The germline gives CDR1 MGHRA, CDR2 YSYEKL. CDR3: CASSQEGGSTDTQYF. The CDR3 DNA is TGCGCCAGCAGCCAAGAGGGAGGTAGCACAGATACGCAGTATTTT.

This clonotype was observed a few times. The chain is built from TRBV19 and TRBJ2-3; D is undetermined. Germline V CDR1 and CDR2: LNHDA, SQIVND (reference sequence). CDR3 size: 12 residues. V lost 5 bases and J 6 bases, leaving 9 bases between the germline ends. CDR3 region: CASSPQADTQYF. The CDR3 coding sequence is TGTGCCAGTAGTCCCCAGGCGGATACGCAGTATTTT.

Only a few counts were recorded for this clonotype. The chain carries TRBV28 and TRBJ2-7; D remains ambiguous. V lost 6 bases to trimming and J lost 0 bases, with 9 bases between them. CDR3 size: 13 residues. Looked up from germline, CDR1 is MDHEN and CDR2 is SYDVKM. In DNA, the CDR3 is TGTGCCAGCAGAGACATCAACTCCTACGAGCAGTACTTC. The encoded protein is CASRDINSYEQYF.

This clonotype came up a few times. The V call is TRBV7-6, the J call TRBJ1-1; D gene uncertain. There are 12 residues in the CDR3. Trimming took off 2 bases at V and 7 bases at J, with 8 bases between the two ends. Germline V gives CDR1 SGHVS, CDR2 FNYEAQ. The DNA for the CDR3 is TGTGCCAGCAGCTTATGGCAGATTGAAGCTTTCTTT. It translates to CASSLWQIEAFF.